This section outlines one T cell receptor (beta chain) sequence together with its context. Its antigen is not identified. The data were taken from a study of cytomegalovirus exposure and HLA in healthy donors. Whole-study findings and limits: For most subjects, TCR beta sequences were reported to predict HLA-A and HLA-B alleles with accuracy. The sole available immune exposure information was CMV serostatus.

V dropped 5 bases and J dropped 3 bases, with 10 bases sitting between them. CDR3 length: 14 residues. The germline gives CDR1 PRHDT, CDR2 FYEKMQ (reference sequence). The PCR employed 60 Vbeta primers together with 13 Jbeta primers. In the authors' workflow: An analysis that came later counted 80 million or so unique TCR beta chains, around 10 million shared. Sequencing was performed with immunoSEQ multiplex PCR; in TCRdb, only in-frame clones are kept and a portion is missing. The DNA gave D and trimming, while V, J and clone size come from that table. This table has 50,000 or so clones, about three quarters appearing once.

The sequence came from a man younger than 30 in good health and CMV-seronegative. The J gene is TRBJ1-4, the V gene TRBV13; weak D call: TRBD1 (6 bases). Specimen: PBMCs. CDR3 region: CASSEQGANEKLFF. For the CDR3, the DNA is TGTGCCAGCAGCGAACAGGGTGCTAATGAAAAACTGTTTTTT.